Listed below are T cell receptor beta chains from one sample, sequenced in a study of cytomegalovirus exposure and HLA in healthy donors. Produced via immunoSEQ multiplex PCR; TCRdb's table is partial and in-frame only. Among 170,000 or so clones, approximately 80% were seen once, and the ten largest hold roughly 6.2%. Source material: PBMCs. These receptors all come from a male donor in good health and CMV-seropositive. The CDR3 runs from the conserved cysteine through the conserved F or W. D genes are given only for firm matches. A row's size may be missing; if present it is once, few, many or a size class.

.,TRBJ1-1,TRBD1,TRBV15,CATSRDRRTGENTEAFF,TGTGCCACCAGCAGAGATAGGCGCACAGGGGAGAACACTGAAGCTTTCTTT
once,TRBJ2-5,TRBD1,TRBV9,CASSGPGTGGGETQYF,TGTGCCAGCAGCGGCCCCGGGACAGGGGGAGGAGAGACCCAGTACTTC
.,TRBJ1-2,.,TRBV7-2,CASSPTDRHLNYGYTF,TGTGCCAGCAGCCCCACCGACAGACACCTTAACTATGGCTACACCTTC
.,TRBJ2-4,.,TRBV2,CASSELGARNIQYF,TGTGCCAGCAGTGAACTGGGGGCCAGGAACATTCAGTACTTC
.,TRBJ1-1,.,TRBV28,CASSLTENTEAFF,TGTGCCAGCAGTTTGACAGAGAACACTGAAGCTTTCTTT
.,TRBJ2-3,TRBD2,TRBV5-1,CASSTGTSGRGGTDTQYF,TGCGCCAGCAGCACCGGGACTAGCGGGAGGGGGGGCACAGATACGCAGTATTTT
.,TRBJ2-3,.,TRBV5-1,CASRISGLTDTQYF,TGCGCCAGCAGAATCAGCGGGCTCACAGATACGCAGTATTTT
.,TRBJ2-2,.,TRBV29-1,CSVPVVGELFF,TGCAGCGTCCCGGTGGTCGGGGAGCTGTTTTTT
.,TRBJ1-1,.,TRBV2,CASTLLETEAFF,TGTGCCAGCACCTTATTGGAGACTGAAGCTTTCTTT
.,TRBJ1-1,.,TRBV7-2,CASSLQGYTEAFF,TGTGCCAGCAGCTTACAGGGTTACACTGAAGCTTTCTTT
.,TRBJ2-7,TRBD2,TRBV5-1,CASSLAGGIYEQYF,TGCGCCAGCAGCCTAGCGGGAGGAATATACGAGCAGTACTTC
few,TRBJ2-2,TRBD2,TRBV7-8,CASSLTTSGNTGELFF,TGTGCCAGCAGCCTAACGACTAGCGGTAACACCGGGGAGCTGTTTTTT
.,TRBJ2-1,TRBD2,TRBV19,CASSVSGSSYNEQFF,TGTGCCAGTAGTGTTAGCGGGAGTTCCTACAATGAGCAGTTCTTC
.,TRBJ2-4,.,TRBV7-9,CSSSQLRDLDKGIQYF,TGTTCCAGCAGCCAGCTCCGGGACTTAGACAAGGGCATTCAGTACTTC
few,TRBJ2-7,TRBD2,TRBV6-1,CASSGGLAGYSYEQYF,TGTGCCAGCAGTGGAGGACTAGCGGGGTACTCCTACGAGCAGTACTTC
few,TRBJ2-5,.,TRBV5-1,CASSLAGQKETQYF,TGCGCCAGCAGCTTGGCCGGACAGAAAGAGACCCAGTACTTC
.,TRBJ1-1,TRBD1,TRBV18,CASSPPGSGRGLMNTEAFF,TGTGCCAGCTCACCACCGGGATCCGGCAGGGGGTTGATGAACACTGAAGCTTTCTTT
.,TRBJ1-2,.,TRBV14,CASSPRTGDFYGYTF,TGTGCCAGCAGCCCCCGGACGGGAGATTTCTATGGCTACACCTTC
.,TRBJ1-2,.,TRBV7-3,CASSSTGSAPYGYTF,TGTGCCAGCAGCTCCACAGGATCAGCCCCTTATGGCTACACCTTC
.,TRBJ1-1,TRBD1,TRBV5-4,CASSRGQFMNTEAFF,TGTGCCAGCAGCCGGGGACAGTTCATGAACACTGAAGCTTTCTTT
medium-sized,TRBJ1-5,.,TRBV4-2,CASSQEGAGSQPQHF,TGTGCCAGCAGCCAAGAGGGTGCGGGTAGTCAGCCCCAGCATTTT
once,TRBJ2-7,.,TRBV7-6,CASSLAGSYEQYF,TGTGCCAGCTCCCTAGCCGGGAGCTACGAGCAGTACTTC
.,TRBJ2-7,TRBD1,TRBV28,CASRPPGQVYSYEQYF,TGTGCCAGCAGGCCTCCGGGACAGGTTTATTCCTACGAGCAGTACTTC
few,TRBJ1-2,.,TRBV9,CASSGSPGGWDYGYTF,TGTGCCAGCAGCGGTTCTCCGGGGGGATGGGACTATGGCTACACCTTC
once,TRBJ2-7,.,TRBV2,CATQGSVEQYF,TGTGCCACCCAGGGGTCCGTTGAGCAGTACTTC
.,TRBJ1-4,.,TRBV5-1,CASSPRSEAGKLFF,TGCGCCAGCAGCCCTCGGTCGGAGGCCGGAAAACTGTTTTTT
.,TRBJ1-6,TRBD1,TRBV11-2,CASSRRTGLSPLHF,TGTGCCAGCAGCAGACGGACAGGGCTTTCACCCCTCCACTTT
.,TRBJ2-7,.,TRBV6-5,CASSYRGTGEQYF,TGTGCCAGCAGTTACCGCGGGACCGGCGAGCAGTACTTC
.,TRBJ1-5,.,TRBV7-8,CASSSGKFEARGFNQPQHF,TGTGCCAGCAGCTCCGGGAAGTTTGAGGCCCGCGGGTTCAATCAGCCCCAGCATTTT
few,TRBJ2-3,TRBD2,TRBV5-1,CASSLSFAGGQDTQYF,TGCGCCAGCAGCTTGTCATTTGCGGGAGGGCAAGATACGCAGTATTTT
few,TRBJ2-2,.,TRBV5-6,CASSLLEGSPIHTGELFF,TGTGCCAGCAGCTTACTGGAGGGGTCCCCAATACACACCGGGGAGCTGTTTTTT
.,TRBJ2-5,.,TRBV5-1,CASSLERGAAKETQYF,TGCGCCAGCAGCTTGGAACGCGGGGCCGCGAAAGAGACCCAGTACTTC
.,TRBJ2-1,TRBD2,TRBV27,CASSSNLAGGTYNEQFF,TGTGCCAGCAGTTCGAATCTAGCGGGAGGTACATACAATGAGCAGTTCTTC
.,TRBJ1-3,.,TRBV5-1,CASSFSGIPGNTIYF,TGCGCCAGCAGCTTCTCGGGGATTCCTGGAAACACCATATATTTT
.,TRBJ2-1,.,TRBV19,CASSILPYYNEQFF,TGTGCCAGTAGTATCCTCCCTTATTACAATGAGCAGTTCTTC
once,TRBJ2-1,TRBD1,TRBV11-2,CASSRNTGAYNEQFF,TGTGCCAGCAGCCGCAACACAGGGGCGTACAATGAGCAGTTCTTC
.,TRBJ2-7,TRBD1,TRBV27,CASRALGQGLIEQYF,TGTGCCAGCAGGGCTCTGGGACAGGGACTAATTGAGCAGTACTTC
.,TRBJ1-5,.,TRBV5-1,CASTGQSPASQPQHF,TGCGCCAGCACAGGGCAAAGCCCAGCGAGTCAGCCCCAGCATTTT
few,TRBJ2-3,.,TRBV5-1,CASSLAGDTQYF,TGCGCCAGCAGCTTGGCCGGTGATACGCAGTATTTT
few,TRBJ1-2,.,TRBV6-5,CASSYLSQFSDGYTF,TGTGCCAGCAGTTACCTATCACAGTTTTCGGATGGCTACACCTTC
few,TRBJ1-2,.,TRBV18,CASSPAEETGYTF,TGTGCCAGCTCACCGGCCGAGGAAACCGGCTACACCTTC
.,TRBJ2-7,.,TRBV5-1,CASSLTVSSEQYF,TGCGCCAGCAGCTTGACAGTTTCCTCCGAGCAGTACTTC
.,TRBJ2-1,.,TRBV5-6,CASSSLYSSYNEQFF,TGTGCCAGCAGCTCGTTGTACTCATCCTACAATGAGCAGTTCTTC
.,TRBJ2-3,.,TRBV27,CASTISGVNPDTQYF,TGTGCCAGCACCATATCGGGAGTAAACCCAGATACGCAGTATTTT
.,TRBJ1-2,.,TRBV18,CASSPNPGLSYGYTF,TGTGCCAGCTCACCAAACCCAGGGCTCTCCTATGGCTACACCTTC
.,TRBJ2-2,.,TRBV7-3,CASSLLGASAGELFF,TGTGCCAGCAGCTTATTAGGGGCATCTGCCGGGGAGCTGTTTTTT
.,TRBJ2-7,.,TRBV6-5,CASSYGPFTYEQYF,TGTGCCAGCAGTTATGGCCCTTTCACCTACGAGCAGTACTTC
.,TRBJ1-1,TRBD1,TRBV2,CASSGDSSRQAFF,TGTGCCAGCAGTGGGGACAGCTCGAGGCAAGCTTTCTTT
.,TRBJ2-7,TRBD1,TRBV11-3,CASSLVRGSYEQYF,TGTGCCAGCAGCTTAGTCAGGGGGTCCTACGAGCAGTACTTC
.,TRBJ1-1,.,TRBV19,CASSIGQRTALNTEAFF,TGTGCCAGTAGTATAGGGCAGAGGACAGCCCTGAACACTGAAGCTTTCTTT
.,TRBJ1-2,TRBD1,TRBV7-2,CASSPRQGARPYGYTF,TGTGCCAGCAGCCCTCGACAGGGGGCGCGTCCCTACGGCTACACCTTC
.,TRBJ2-7,.,TRBV29-1,CSVVGRGNSRSSYEQYF,TGCAGCGTTGTGGGTCGGGGGAATTCGAGGAGCTCCTACGAGCAGTACTTC
.,TRBJ2-2,.,TRBV5-4,CASSNGVLNTGELFF,TGTGCCAGCAGCAACGGGGTGCTGAACACCGGGGAGCTGTTTTTT
.,TRBJ1-3,.,TRBV9,CASGDTIYF,TGTGCCAGCGGAGACACCATATATTTT
.,TRBJ2-7,TRBD1,TRBV28,CASRETGRHEQYF,TGTGCCAGCAGGGAGACAGGGAGACACGAGCAGTACTTC